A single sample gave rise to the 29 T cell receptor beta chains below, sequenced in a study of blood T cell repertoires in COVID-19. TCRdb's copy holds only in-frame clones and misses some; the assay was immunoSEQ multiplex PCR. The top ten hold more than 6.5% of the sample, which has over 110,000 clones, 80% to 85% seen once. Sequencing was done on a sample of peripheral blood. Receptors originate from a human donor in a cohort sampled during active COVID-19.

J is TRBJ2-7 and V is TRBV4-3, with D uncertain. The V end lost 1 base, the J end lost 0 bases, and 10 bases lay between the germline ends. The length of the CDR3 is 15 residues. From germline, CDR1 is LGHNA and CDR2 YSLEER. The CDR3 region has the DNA TGCGCCAGCAGCCAAGGGGCGACCCGCTCCTACGAGCAGTACTTC. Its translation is CASSQGATRSYEQYF.

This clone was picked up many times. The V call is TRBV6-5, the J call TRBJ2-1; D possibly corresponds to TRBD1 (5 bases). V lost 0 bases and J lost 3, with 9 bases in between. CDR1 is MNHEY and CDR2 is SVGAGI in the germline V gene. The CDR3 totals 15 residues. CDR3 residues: CASSYSYRSYNEQFF. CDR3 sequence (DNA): TGTGCCAGCAGTTACTCGTACAGGAGCTACAATGAGCAGTTCTTC.

DNA of the CDR3: TGTGCCAGTAGTCCGGACAGGAGAGGCTATGGCTACACCTTC. Its translation is CASSPDRRGYGYTF. V and J are TRBV19 and TRBJ1-2, with 7 bases identical to TRBD1. The CDR3 extends over 14 amino acids. Unmatched junction bases numbered 7, after V lost 5 bases and J lost 4 bases. The germline V gene encodes CDR1 LNHDA and CDR2 SQIVND (reference sequence).

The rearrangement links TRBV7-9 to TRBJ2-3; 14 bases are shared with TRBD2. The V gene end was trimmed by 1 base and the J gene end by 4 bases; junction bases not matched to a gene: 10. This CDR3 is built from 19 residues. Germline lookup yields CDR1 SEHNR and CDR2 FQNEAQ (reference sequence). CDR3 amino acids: CASSLGRLAGGPFADTQYF. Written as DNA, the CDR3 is TGTGCCAGCAGCTTAGGGCGACTAGCGGGAGGGCCTTTCGCAGATACGCAGTATTTT.

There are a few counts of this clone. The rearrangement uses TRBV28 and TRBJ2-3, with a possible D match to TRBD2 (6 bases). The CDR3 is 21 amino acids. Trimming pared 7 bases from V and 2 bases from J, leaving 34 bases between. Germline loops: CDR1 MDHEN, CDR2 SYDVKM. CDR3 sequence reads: CASMMSDPLRDLIGYTDTQYF. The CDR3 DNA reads TGTGCCAGCATGATGTCTGATCCTTTGCGGGACTTGATAGGTTACACAGATACGCAGTATTTT.

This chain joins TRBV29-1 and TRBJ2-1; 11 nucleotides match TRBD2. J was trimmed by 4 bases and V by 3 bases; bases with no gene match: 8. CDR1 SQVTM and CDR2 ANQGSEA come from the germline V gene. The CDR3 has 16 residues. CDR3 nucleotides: TGCAGCGTTGATTCCCAGACTAGCGGGAAGTACAATGAGCAGTTCTTC. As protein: CSVDSQTSGKYNEQFF.

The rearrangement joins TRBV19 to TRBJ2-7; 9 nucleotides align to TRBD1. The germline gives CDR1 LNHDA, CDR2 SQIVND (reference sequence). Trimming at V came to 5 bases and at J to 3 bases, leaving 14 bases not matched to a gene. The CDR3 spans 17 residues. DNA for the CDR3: TGTGCCAGTAGTGACGGGTGGACGACAGGGGGATTCTACGAGCAGTACTTC. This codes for CASSDGWTTGGFYEQYF.

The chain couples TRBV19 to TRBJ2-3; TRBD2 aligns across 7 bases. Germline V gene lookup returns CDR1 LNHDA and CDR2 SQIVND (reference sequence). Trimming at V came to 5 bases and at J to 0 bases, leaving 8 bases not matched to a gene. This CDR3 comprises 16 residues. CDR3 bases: TGTGCCAGTAGTGACTCTAGCGGAGCTAGCACAGATACGCAGTATTTT. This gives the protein CASSDSSGASTDTQYF. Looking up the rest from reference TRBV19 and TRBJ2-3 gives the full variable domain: DGGITQSPKYLFRKEGQNVTLSCEQNLNHDAMYWYRQDPGQGLRLIYYSQIVNDFQKGDIAEGYSVSREKKESFPLTVTSAQKNPTAFYLCASSDSSGASTDTQYFGPGTRLTVL.

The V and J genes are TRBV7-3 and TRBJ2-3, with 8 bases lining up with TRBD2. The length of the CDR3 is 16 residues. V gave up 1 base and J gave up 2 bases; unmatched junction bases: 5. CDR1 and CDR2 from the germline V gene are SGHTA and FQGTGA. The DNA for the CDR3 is TGTGCCAGCAGCTTAATTGGCGGGAGGAACACAGATACGCAGTATTTT. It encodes CASSLIGGRNTDTQYF.

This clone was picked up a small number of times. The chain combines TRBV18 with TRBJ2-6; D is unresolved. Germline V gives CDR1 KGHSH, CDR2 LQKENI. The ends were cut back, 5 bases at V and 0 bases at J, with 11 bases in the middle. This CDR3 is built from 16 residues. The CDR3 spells CASSAGGYSGANVLTF. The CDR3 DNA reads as TGTGCCAGCTCAGCCGGCGGTTACTCTGGGGCCAACGTCCTGACTTTC. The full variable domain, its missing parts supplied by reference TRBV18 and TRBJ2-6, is NAGVMQNPRHLVRRRGQEARLRCSPMKGHSHVYWYRQLPEEGLKFMVYLQKENIIDESGMPKERFSAEFPKEGPSILRIQQVVRGDSAAYFCASSAGGYSGANVLTFGAGSRLTVL.

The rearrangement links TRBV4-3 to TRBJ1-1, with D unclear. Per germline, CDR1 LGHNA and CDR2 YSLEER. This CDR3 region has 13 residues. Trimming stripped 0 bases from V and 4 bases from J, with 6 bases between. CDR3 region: CASSQDVSTEAFF. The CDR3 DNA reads TGCGCCAGCAGCCAAGACGTGAGCACTGAAGCTTTCTTT.

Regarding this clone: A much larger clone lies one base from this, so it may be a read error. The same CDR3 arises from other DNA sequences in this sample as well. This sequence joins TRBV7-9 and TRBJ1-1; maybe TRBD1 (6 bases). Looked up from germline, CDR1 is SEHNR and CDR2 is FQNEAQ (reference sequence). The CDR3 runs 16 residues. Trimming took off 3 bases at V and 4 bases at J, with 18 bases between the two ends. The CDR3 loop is CASSFGGTGGGTEAFF. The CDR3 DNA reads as TGTGCCAGCAGCTTCGGGGGGACCGGGGGCGGCACTGAAGCTTTCTTT.

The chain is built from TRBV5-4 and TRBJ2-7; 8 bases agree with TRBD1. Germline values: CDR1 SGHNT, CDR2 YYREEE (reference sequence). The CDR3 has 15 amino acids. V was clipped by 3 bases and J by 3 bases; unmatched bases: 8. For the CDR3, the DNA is TGTGCCAGCAGCTCCCGACAGGGGAAGCACTACGAGCAGTACTTC. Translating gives CASSSRQGKHYEQYF.

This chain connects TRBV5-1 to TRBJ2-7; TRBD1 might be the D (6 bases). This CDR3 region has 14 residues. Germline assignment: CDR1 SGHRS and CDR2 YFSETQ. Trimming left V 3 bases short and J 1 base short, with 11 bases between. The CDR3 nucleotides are TGCGCCAGCAGCTCCGGGACACCTTCCTACGAGCAGTACTTC. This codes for CASSSGTPSYEQYF.

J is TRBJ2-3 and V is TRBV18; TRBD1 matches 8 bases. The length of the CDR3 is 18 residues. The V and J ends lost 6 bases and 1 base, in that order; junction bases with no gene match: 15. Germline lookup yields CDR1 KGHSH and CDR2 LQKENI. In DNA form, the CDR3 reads TGTGCCAGCTCCCTTAGGATGTCAGGGGGCTCTGGCACAGATACGCAGTATTTT. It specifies CASSLRMSGGSGTDTQYF.

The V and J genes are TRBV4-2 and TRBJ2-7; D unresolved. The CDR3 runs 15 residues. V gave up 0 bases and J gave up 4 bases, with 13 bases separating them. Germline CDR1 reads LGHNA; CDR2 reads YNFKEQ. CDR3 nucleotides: TGTGCCAGCAGCCAAGAGTCTAGTACTCCGTACGAGCAGTACTTC. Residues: CASSQESSTPYEQYF.

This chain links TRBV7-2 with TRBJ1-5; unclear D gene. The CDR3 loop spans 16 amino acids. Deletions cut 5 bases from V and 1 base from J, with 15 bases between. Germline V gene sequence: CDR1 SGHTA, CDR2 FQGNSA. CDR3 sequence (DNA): TGTGCCAGCAGCCCTGGTGGAGCTCTGAGCAATCAGCCCCAGCATTTT. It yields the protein CASSPGGALSNQPQHF.

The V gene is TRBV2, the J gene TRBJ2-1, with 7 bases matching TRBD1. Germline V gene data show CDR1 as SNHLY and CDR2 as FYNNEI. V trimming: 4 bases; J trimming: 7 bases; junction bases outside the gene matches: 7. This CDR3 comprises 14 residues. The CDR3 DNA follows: TGTGCCAGCAGTGCGACAGGGATGAATAATGAGCAGTTCTTC. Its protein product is CASSATGMNNEQFF.

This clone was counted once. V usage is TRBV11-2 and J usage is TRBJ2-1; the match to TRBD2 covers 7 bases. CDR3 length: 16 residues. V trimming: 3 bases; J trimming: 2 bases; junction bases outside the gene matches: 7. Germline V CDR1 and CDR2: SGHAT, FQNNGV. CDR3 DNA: TGTGCCAGCAGCTTCGGTGGGGCGGGGGCCTACAATGAGCAGTTCTTC. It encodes CASSFGGAGAYNEQFF.

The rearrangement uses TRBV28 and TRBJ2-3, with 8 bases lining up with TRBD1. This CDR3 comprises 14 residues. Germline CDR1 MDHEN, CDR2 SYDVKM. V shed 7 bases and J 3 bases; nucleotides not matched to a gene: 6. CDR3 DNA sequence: TGTGCCAGCAAGGGCCGGACAGGGACAGATACGCAGTATTTT. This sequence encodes CASKGRTGTDTQYF.

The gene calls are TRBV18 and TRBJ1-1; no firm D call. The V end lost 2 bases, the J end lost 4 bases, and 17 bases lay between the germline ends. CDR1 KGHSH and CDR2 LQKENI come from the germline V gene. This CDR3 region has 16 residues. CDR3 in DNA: TGTGCCAGCTCACCATTCTCCCCTTCGGGTGGCACTGAAGCTTTCTTT. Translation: CASSPFSPSGGTEAFF.

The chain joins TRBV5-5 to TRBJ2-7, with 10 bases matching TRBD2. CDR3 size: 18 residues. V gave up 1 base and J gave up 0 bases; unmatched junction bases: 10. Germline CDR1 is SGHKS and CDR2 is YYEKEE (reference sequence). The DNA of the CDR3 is TGTGCCAGCAGCTTGAAAGGATCCGGGACTAGCGCCTCCTACGAGCAGTACTTC. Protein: CASSLKGSGTSASYEQYF.

CDR3 DNA sequence: TGTGCCAGCAGCGCTAGCATGAGCTCCTACGAGCAGTACTTC. The encoded protein is CASSASMSSYEQYF. The rearrangement links TRBV9 to TRBJ2-7; D is perhaps TRBD2 (5 bases). The CDR3 has 14 amino acids. Germline values: CDR1 SGDLS, CDR2 YYNGEE. With 3 bases removed from V and 0 bases from J, the gap between germline ends came to 10 bases.

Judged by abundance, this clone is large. CDR3 in DNA: TGTGCCAGCAGCTTACTAGGGACAACCTACAATGAGCAGTTCTTC. Its protein product is CASSLLGTTYNEQFF. This chain joins TRBV7-2 and TRBJ2-1; maybe TRBD1 (6 bases). Germline V gene data show CDR1 as SGHTA and CDR2 as FQGNSA. V lost 2 bases, J lost 2 bases, and 10 bases lay in between. This CDR3 has 15 amino acids.

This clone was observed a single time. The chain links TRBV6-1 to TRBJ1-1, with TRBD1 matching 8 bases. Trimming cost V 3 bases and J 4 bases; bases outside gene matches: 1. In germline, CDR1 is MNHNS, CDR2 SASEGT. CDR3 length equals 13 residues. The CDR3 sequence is CASSEDRVTEAFF. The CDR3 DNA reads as TGTGCCAGCAGTGAGGACAGGGTCACTGAAGCTTTCTTT.

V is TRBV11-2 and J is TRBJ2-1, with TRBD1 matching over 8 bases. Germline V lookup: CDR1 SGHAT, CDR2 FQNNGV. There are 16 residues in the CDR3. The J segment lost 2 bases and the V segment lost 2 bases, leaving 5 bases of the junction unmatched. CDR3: CASSLFLGQAYNEQFF. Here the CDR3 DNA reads TGTGCCAGCAGCTTATTCCTGGGACAGGCCTACAATGAGCAGTTCTTC.

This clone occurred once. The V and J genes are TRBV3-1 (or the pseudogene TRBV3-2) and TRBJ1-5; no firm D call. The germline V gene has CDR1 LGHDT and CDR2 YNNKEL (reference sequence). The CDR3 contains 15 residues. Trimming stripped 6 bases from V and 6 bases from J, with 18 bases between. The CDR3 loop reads CASSLELLTGQPQHF. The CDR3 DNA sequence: TGTGCCAGCAGTTTGGAGCTTCTTACGGGTCAGCCCCAGCATTTT.

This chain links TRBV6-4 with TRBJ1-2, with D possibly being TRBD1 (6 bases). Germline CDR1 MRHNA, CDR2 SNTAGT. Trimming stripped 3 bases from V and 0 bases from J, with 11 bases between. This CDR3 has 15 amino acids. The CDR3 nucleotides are TGTGCCAGCAGTGAAGACAGGACCCCTAACTATGGCTACACCTTC. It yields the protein CASSEDRTPNYGYTF.

CDR3 sequence reads: CASSPWEGRGNEQFF. As DNA, the CDR3 is TGTGCCAGCAGCCCGTGGGAGGGCCGCGGCAATGAGCAGTTCTTC. The rearrangement uses TRBV14 and TRBJ2-1; 7 nucleotides line up with TRBD2. Germline CDR1 reads SGHDN; CDR2 reads FVKESK. The CDR3 length is 15 residues. Trimming cost V 4 bases and J 6 bases; bases outside gene matches: 9.